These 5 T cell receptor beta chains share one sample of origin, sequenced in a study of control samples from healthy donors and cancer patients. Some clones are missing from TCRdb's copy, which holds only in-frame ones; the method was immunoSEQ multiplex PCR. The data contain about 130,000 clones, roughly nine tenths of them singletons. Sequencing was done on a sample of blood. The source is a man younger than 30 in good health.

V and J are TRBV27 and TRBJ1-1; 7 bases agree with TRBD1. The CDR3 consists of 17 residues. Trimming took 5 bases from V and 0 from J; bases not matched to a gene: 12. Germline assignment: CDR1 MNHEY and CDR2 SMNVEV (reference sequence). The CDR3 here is CASSPFATGPMNTEAFF. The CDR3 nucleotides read TGTGCCAGCAGTCCCTTCGCGACAGGGCCCATGAACACTGAAGCTTTCTTT.

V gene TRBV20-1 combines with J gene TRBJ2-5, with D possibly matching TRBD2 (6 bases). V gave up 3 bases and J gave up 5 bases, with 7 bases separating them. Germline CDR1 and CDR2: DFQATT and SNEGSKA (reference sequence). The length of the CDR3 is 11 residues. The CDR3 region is CSASGRETQYF. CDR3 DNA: TGCAGTGCTAGTGGGAGGGAGACCCAGTACTTC.

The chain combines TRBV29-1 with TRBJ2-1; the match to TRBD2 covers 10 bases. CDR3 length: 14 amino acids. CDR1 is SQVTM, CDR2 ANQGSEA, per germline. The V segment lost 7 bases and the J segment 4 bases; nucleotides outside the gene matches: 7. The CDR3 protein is CSARGLALYNEQFF. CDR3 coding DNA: TGCAGCGCCAGGGGACTAGCGCTTTACAATGAGCAGTTCTTC.

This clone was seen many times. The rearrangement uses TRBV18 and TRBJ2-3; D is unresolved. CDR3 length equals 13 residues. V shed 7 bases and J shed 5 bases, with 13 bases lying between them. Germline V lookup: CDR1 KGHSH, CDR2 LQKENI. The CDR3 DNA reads TGTGCCAGCTGTGAGCAGAGTGGAGATACGCAGTATTTT. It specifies CASCEQSGDTQYF.

CDR3 sequence (DNA): TGTGCCAGCAGTAGAACCGGGTCCTTTGGAAACACCATATATTTT. This gives the protein CASSRTGSFGNTIYF. The gene calls are TRBV28 and TRBJ1-3; D not resolved. The V gene's germline CDR1 is MDHEN and CDR2 SYDVKM. This CDR3 spans 15 amino acids. V lost 5 bases and J 3 bases, leaving 14 bases between the germline ends.